This TCR beta chain was observed in a study of cytotoxic CD8 clonotypes in ibrutinib-treated CLL (dated by TCRdb to about 2021). At the level of the whole study: The cohort included about 15 treatment-naive and roughly 10 relapsed/refractory patients; approximately 17 were IGHV unmutated. Responses were partial in about 25 patients and complete in 2; after median around 65 months follow-up, some 14 stayed in remission and about twelve progressed. The response samples were drawn at a median of 12 months into treatment, with a range of roughly 6 to 36 months. Samples averaged roughly 280,000 productive templates and roughly 86,000 productive rearrangements. Of the approximately 87 people in the trial, around 24 had longitudinal samples available. Cryopreserved peripheral blood mononuclear cells were obtained before treatment, at response, and at either sustained remission or disease progression. Every sample from remission and from progressive disease was obtained while the patients were still on ibrutinib.

This specimen's time point label, interpreted: approximately 11 months on ibrutinib. For TCR beta library preparation, about 2 micrograms of genomic DNA was extracted from cryopreserved PBMCs. Longitudinal blood samples from CLL patients on ibrutinib monotherapy underwent high-throughput TCR beta sequencing. The patients were enrolled in a single-center, open-label phase 2 trial of ibrutinib monotherapy. As to this clone: Its specific antigen is unknown. No clone much larger than this one lies a single base away; base qualities are absent.

The goal of deep resolution MiSeq sequencing was a depth between 1 in 1 million and 1 in 200,000 T cells, and coverage averaged 10x per clonotype. TCR beta libraries were generated with the immunoSEQ hsTCRB Kit. For the original study's pipeline: The data were analyzed with ImmunoSEQ Analyzer and ImmunoSEQ Data Assistant, and V, D and J gene assignments followed IMGT definitions. Clonality, with values ranging from 0 to 1, was calculated as one minus the normalized Shannon entropy of productive rearrangement frequencies. Only overrepresented clonotypes making up at least 0.05% of each patient's repertoire were included in the public clonotype analysis. Repertoires from some twelve age-matched healthy donors in immuneACCESS were used as clonality controls. TCRdb obtained this table from immuneACCESS and retained in-frame rearrangements with V and J assigned. These tables miss some clones; where compared with another copy, unresolved V genes account for less than half of the shortfall, and the remainder is unexplained. V, J and clone size reflect that table, while D and trimming were determined from the DNA. The sample table holds 200,000 to 250,000 clones, of which roughly 79% were seen once. The ten biggest clones cover 9.5% to 12% of the sample.

Study-wide findings and limitations: At baseline, clonality was higher than in age-matched healthy donors and showed a strong correlation with circulating CD8+ T-cell counts. Public clonotypes were rare and either contracted or stayed stable during treatment, and the rise in clonality at ibrutinib response reflected the expansion of private clonotypes. Lymph node repertoires were not examined, and the timing of sampling was not matched between patients in sustained remission and those whose disease progressed. At ibrutinib response clonality went up, during sustained remission it held steady, and at progression it dropped back toward baseline.

The specimen comprised PBMCs, sampled after 12 months of ibrutinib treatment. The clonotype originates from a human donor with chronic lymphocytic leukemia.

The CDR3 is CASSSVAGGTAEAFF. The base sequence is TGTGCCAGCAGCTCCGTAGCCGGGGGCACGGCTGAAGCTTTCTTT. The V gene is TRBV5-6 and the J gene is TRBJ1-1; a tentative D match to TRBD1 spans 6 bases. The germline V gene gives CDR1 as SGHDT and CDR2 as YYEEEE. From its cysteine to its phenylalanine, the CDR3 spans 15 amino acids. Of all the DNA, just the CDR3 is kept, 45 bases in frame from base 1. Trimming costs V 3 bases and J 6 bases, and their ends lie 18 bases apart. The CDR3, completed at both ends by the reference TRBV5-6 and TRBJ1-1 genes, gives the full variable domain DAGVTQSPTHLIKTRGQQVTLRCSPKSGHDTVSWYQQALGQGPQFIFQYYEEEERQRGNFPDRFSGHQFPNYSSELNVNALLLGDSALYLCASSSVAGGTAEAFFGQGTRLTVV.